The T cell receptor beta chain described here comes from a study of blood T cell repertoires in COVID-19 (dated by TCRdb to the early 2020s). General notes on the study: Samples covering the acute and convalescent phases of COVID-19 were provided by collaborators in the United States, Italy and Spain. The repertoires were released in a freely available public database intended as a resource for research on the immune response to SARS-CoV-2. Subjects who had been exposed to COVID-19, were actively infected with it, or had recovered from it provided the deeply sampled blood TCRbeta repertoires that made up the dataset. The samples were drawn from two sources: the first 160 participants of the ongoing ImmuneRACE study, and over 1,000 subjects contributed by 6 global collaborators. Where HLA class I and class II types were available, the types were taken from metadata supplied by the sample provider, not from assay-based typing. The material from the prospective study consisted of cDNA or gDNA derived from T cells, B-cell-depleted T cells, or PBMCs. Nearly every sample came with metadata listing a de-identified subject ID, COVID-19 status, age in years and sex.

The CDR3 runs 11 amino acids, cysteine and phenylalanine included. The read is trimmed to its CDR3 DNA, 33 bases read in frame from base 1. Per the germline V gene, SQVTM is the CDR1 and ANQGSEA is the CDR2. The germline ends are 10 bases apart after V is trimmed by 4 bases and J by 7 bases. Study-wide findings and limitations: The amount of clinical and demographic metadata varied by source and participant and was provided uncurated.

In the prospective study, participants were roughly 18 to 89 years old, resided in 24 geographic areas of the United States, and were enrolled through a virtual design. In the prospective study, participants were assigned to cohorts based on the clinical history participants reported in a screening survey and a study questionnaire. For ImmuneRACE Cohort 3, a participant was defined as recovered based on two consecutive negative NP/OP PCR tests, clearance by a healthcare professional, or resolution of symptoms. In the prospective study, whole blood, serum and a nasopharyngeal or oropharyngeal swab were collected from each participant by mobile phlebotomists. Prospective study participants could optionally give additional blood draws and questionnaires over a roughly two-month period. Prospective study blood samples were shipped either frozen or at room temperature before DNA extraction. Turning to this clone: The antigen it binds to is not known. Nothing much larger sits one base from this clone, and base qualities are not available.

TCRbeta CDR3 regions were amplified from genomic DNA by means of the immunoSEQ Assay, a bias-controlled multiplex PCR. Turning to the authors' computational methods: The number of nucleated cells in each sample was estimated from the amplification of reference gene primers within the assay. To quantify the absolute abundance of each unique TCRbeta CDR3 rearrangement, sequence reads were collapsed and filtered. For each sample, productive Simpson clonality was calculated as the square root of Simpson's diversity index across productive rearrangements. TCRdb mirrors the immuneACCESS table, restricted to in-frame sequences. Some clones are absent from its copies; in checked studies, under half trace to an unresolved V gene, and the reason for the others is unknown. Clonal size and the V and J genes are those of that table, whereas D and trimming came from the DNA. Across this sample there are about 460,000 clones, with about nine tenths seen only once. The top ten clones comprise roughly 8.5% of the sample.

The rearrangement joined TRBV29-1 to TRBJ1-1; TRBD1 is a weak D gene call, 5 bases matching. This clonotype originated in a woman in her sixties or seventies who had recovered from COVID-19. Sample: PBMCs or T cells enriched from blood (not recorded which). CDR3 reads: CSVARQNEAFF. The sequenced DNA: TGCAGCGTTGCTAGACAGAATGAAGCTTTCTTT.